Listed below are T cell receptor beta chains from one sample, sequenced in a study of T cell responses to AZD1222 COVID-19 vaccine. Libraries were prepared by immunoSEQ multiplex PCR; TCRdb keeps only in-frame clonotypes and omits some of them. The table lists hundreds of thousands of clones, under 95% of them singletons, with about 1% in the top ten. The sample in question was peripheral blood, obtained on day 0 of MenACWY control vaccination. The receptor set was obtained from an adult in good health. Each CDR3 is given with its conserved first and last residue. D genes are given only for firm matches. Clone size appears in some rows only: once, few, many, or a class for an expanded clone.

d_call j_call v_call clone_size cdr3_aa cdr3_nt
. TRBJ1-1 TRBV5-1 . CASTLQGSNTEAFF TGCGCCAGCACCTTGCAGGGTTCGAACACTGAAGCTTTCTTT
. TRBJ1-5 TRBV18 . CASSLTRDQPQHF TGTGCCAGCTCCCTGACCCGGGATCAGCCCCAGCATTTT
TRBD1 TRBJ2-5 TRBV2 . CASSLGGSETQYF TGTGCCAGCAGCCTAGGGGGCTCAGAGACCCAGTACTTC
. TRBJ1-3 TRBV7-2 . CASSLAQTISGNTIYF TGTGCCAGCAGCTTAGCACAAACAATCTCTGGAAACACCATATATTTT
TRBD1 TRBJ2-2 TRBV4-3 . CASSRVGTGRGELFF TGCGCCAGCAGCCGAGTGGGGACAGGGAGGGGGGAGCTGTTTTTT
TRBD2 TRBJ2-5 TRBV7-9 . CASSTGTSMAETQYF TGTGCCAGCAGTACCGGGACTAGTATGGCGGAGACCCAGTACTTC
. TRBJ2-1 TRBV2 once CASRENRGRKGNEQFF TGTGCCAGCAGGGAAAATAGGGGAAGGAAGGGTAATGAGCAGTTCTTC
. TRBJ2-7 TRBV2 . CASRPVRAGTSYEQYF TGTGCCAGCAGACCCGTTAGGGCAGGGACATCCTACGAGCAGTACTTC
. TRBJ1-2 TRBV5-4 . CASSFPRDGYTF TGTGCCAGCAGCTTCCCACGGGATGGCTACACCTTC
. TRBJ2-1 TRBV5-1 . CASSLEVGSLNEQFF TGCGCCAGCAGCTTGGAGGTGGGGAGCCTCAATGAGCAGTTCTTC
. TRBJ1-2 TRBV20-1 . CSASYRDIIFGGYTF TGCAGTGCTAGTTACAGGGACATTATTTTTGGCGGCTACACCTTC
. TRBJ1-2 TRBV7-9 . CASSFVDPTARGYTF TGTGCCAGCAGCTTTGTAGACCCAACAGCTCGTGGCTACACCTTC
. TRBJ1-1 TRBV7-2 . CASSYRDPNTEAFF TGTGCCAGCAGCTACCGGGACCCTAACACTGAAGCTTTCTTT
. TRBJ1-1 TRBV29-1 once CSVGGLRGLGTEAFF TGCAGCGTTGGCGGGTTAAGGGGATTGGGGACTGAAGCTTTCTTT
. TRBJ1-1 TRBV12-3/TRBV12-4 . CASSRRGATEAFF TGTGCCAGCAGTCGGCGGGGGGCCACTGAAGCTTTCTTT
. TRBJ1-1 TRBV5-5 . CASSLGTNTEAFF TGTGCCAGCAGCTTGGGCACTAACACTGAAGCTTTCTTT
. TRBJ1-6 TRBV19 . CASSMQRTVNSPLHF TGTGCCAGTAGTATGCAACGGACAGTTAATTCACCCCTCCACTTT
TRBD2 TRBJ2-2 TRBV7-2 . CASSYLAGGTSGELFF TGTGCCAGCAGCTATCTAGCGGGGGGGACTTCCGGGGAGCTGTTTTTT
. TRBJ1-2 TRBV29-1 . CSVEHDLWGYGYTF TGCAGCGTTGAGCACGACCTATGGGGCTATGGCTACACCTTC
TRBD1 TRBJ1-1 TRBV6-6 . CASILGGTTEAFF TGTGCCAGCATCTTAGGGGGCACTACTGAAGCTTTCTTT
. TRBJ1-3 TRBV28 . CASSPPAFRGNTIYF TGTGCCAGCAGTCCTCCAGCATTTAGGGGAAACACCATATATTTT
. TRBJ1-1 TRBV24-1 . CATLGRVGTEAFF TGTGCCACCTTGGGGAGGGTGGGAACTGAAGCTTTCTTT
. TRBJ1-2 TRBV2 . CASSSLVSYGYTF TGTGCCAGCAGTAGTTTGGTCTCCTATGGCTACACCTTC
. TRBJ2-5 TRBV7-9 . CASSFHLTSEETQYF TGTGCCAGCAGCTTCCACCTAACTAGTGAGGAGACCCAGTACTTC
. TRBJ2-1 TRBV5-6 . CASRGYNEQFF TGTGCCAGCAGGGGTTACAATGAGCAGTTCTTC
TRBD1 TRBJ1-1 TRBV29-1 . CSVARGDTEAFF TGCAGCGTTGCCAGGGGGGACACTGAAGCTTTCTTT
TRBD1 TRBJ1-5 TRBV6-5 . CASSRDRGRNQPQHF TGTGCCAGCAGCCGGGACAGGGGCCGCAATCAGCCCCAGCATTTT
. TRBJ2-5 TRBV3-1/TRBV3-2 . CASSQKTGLPQETQYF TGTGCCAGCAGCCAAAAGACGGGACTCCCTCAAGAGACCCAGTACTTC
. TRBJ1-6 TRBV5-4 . CASSLEQGLNSPLHF TGTGCCAGCAGCTTGGAACAGGGACTTAATTCACCCCTCCACTTT
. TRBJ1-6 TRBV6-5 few CASSYSEVSPLHF TGTGCCAGCAGTTACTCGGAGGTTTCACCCCTCCACTTT
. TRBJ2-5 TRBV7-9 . CASSSHTSRTQETQYF TGTGCCAGCAGCTCGCACACCAGTAGGACCCAAGAGACCCAGTACTTC
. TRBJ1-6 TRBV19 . CASSFRTENSPLHF TGTGCCAGTAGTTTCCGGACAGAAAATTCACCCCTCCACTTT
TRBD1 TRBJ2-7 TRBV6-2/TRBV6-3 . CASSPTGASSYEQYF TGTGCCAGCAGTCCGACAGGGGCGAGCTCCTACGAGCAGTACTTC
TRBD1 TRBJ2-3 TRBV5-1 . CASSHGTGGTDTQYF TGCGCCAGCAGCCACGGGACAGGGGGCACAGATACGCAGTATTTT
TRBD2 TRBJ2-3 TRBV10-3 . CAPRERGNTDTQYF TGTGCCCCCCGGGAGCGGGGGAACACAGATACGCAGTATTTT
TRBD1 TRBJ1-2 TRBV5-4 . CASSRQGNYGYTF TGTGCCAGCAGCCGACAGGGGAACTATGGCTACACCTTC